Below, 31 T cell receptor beta chains from the same sample are listed, as sequenced in a study of T cell responses to AZD1222 COVID-19 vaccine. This table comes from immunoSEQ multiplex PCR, and its TCRdb copy is limited to in-frame clones, with some not included. Counted here are 110,000 or so clones, approximately 89% occurring once; the ten biggest clones make up approximately 4.5%. The specimen comprised peripheral blood, sampled on day 0 of AZD1222 vaccination. These TCRs come from an adult in good health.

The rearrangement joins TRBV30 to TRBJ2-2; tentatively, D is TRBD1 (6 bases). V gave up 5 bases and J gave up 4 bases, with 14 bases separating them. CDR1 and CDR2 from the germline V gene are GTSNPN and SVGIG (reference sequence). The CDR3 sequence is 14 residues long. CDR3 in DNA: TGTGCCTGGGTAGCGCAGGGGTTCACCGGGGAGCTGTTTTTT. Protein product: CAWVAQGFTGELFF.

With respect to this clone: The sample contains more than one DNA sequence encoding this CDR3. The rearrangement uses TRBV3-1 (or the pseudogene TRBV3-2) and TRBJ1-5, with D possibly matching TRBD1 (5 bases). CDR3 length equals 14 residues. Trimming removed 2 bases from V and 3 bases from J, with 8 bases in between. Germline V gives CDR1 LGHDT, CDR2 YNNKEL (reference sequence). CDR3 DNA: TGTGCCAGCAGCCAATCAGGGAACAATCAGCCCCAGCATTTT. Protein product: CASSQSGNNQPQHF.

The chain couples TRBV2 to TRBJ2-3; TRBD2 matches at 13 bases. CDR1 SNHLY and CDR2 FYNNEI come from the germline V gene. With 6 bases clipped from V and 0 bases from J, the junction kept 9 bases outside the gene matches. The CDR3 contains 18 residues. The DNA for the CDR3 is TGTGCCAGCAGCCTACTAGCGGGGGGGCTCTCTAGCACAGATACGCAGTATTTT. Its translation is CASSLLAGGLSSTDTQYF.

This rearrangement joins TRBV3-1 (or the pseudogene TRBV3-2) to TRBJ1-6, with D tentatively TRBD1 (5 bases). The CDR3 covers 14 residues. The V gene lost 4 bases and the J gene lost 10 bases, with 14 bases spanning the gap. Germline CDR1 and CDR2: LGHDT and YNNKEL (reference sequence). The CDR3 DNA reads TGTGCCAGCAGCCTAACAGGAAGTCGGTCACCCCTCCACTTT. It translates to CASSLTGSRSPLHF.

The chain has TRBV29-1 and TRBJ2-1, with a tentative D call TRBD1 (5 bases). Germline loops: CDR1 SQVTM, CDR2 ANQGSEA. This CDR3 contains 11 residues. Trimming took 7 bases from V and 6 from J, leaving 10 bases between them. CDR3 residues: CSGVQGNEQFF. DNA of the CDR3: TGCAGCGGCGTGCAGGGCAATGAGCAGTTCTTC.

The chain links TRBV2 to TRBJ2-2; 7 bases fit TRBD1. Germline values: CDR1 SNHLY, CDR2 FYNNEI. The CDR3 sequence is 14 residues long. Germline trimming cut 8 bases from V and 8 bases from J; bases unmatched to any gene: 11. The CDR3 here is CASRDSPSSGELFF. CDR3 bases: TGTGCCAGCCGGGACAGTCCCTCCTCGGGGGAGCTGTTTTTT.

The V and J genes are TRBV9 and TRBJ2-7, with TRBD1 as a possible D gene (7 bases). The CDR3 is made up of 16 amino acids. V lost 4 bases and J lost 4, with 21 bases in between. Germline values: CDR1 SGDLS, CDR2 YYNGEE. In DNA form, the CDR3 reads TGTGCCAGCAGCTCTCACATAGGAGGGGGCCTGTACGAGCAGTACTTC. It codes for CASSSHIGGGLYEQYF.

This chain links TRBV18 with TRBJ1-5, with TRBD1 as a possible D gene (5 bases). Germline V lookup: CDR1 KGHSH, CDR2 LQKENI. The CDR3 extends over 14 amino acids. V was clipped by 6 bases and J by 6 bases, with 15 bases between them. CDR3 residues: CASSSGRGSQPQHF. The CDR3 DNA follows: TGTGCCAGCTCTTCGGGTAGGGGTAGTCAGCCCCAGCATTTT.

This chain joins TRBV6-5 and TRBJ1-2; D gene unclear. This CDR3 spans 15 amino acids. Trimming shortened V by 7 bases and J by 7 bases, and 22 bases separated the two germline ends. Germline CDR1 reads MNHEY; CDR2 reads SVGAGI. DNA for the CDR3: TGTGCCAGCATTATGACCCGGGCCTTCCTGGGTGGCTACACCTTC. Protein: CASIMTRAFLGGYTF.

The chain links TRBV5-8 to TRBJ1-3; D possibly corresponds to TRBD1 (5 bases). Germline V CDR1 and CDR2: SGHTS, YDEGEE. The V and J ends lost 5 bases and 0 bases respectively, with 18 bases between them. CDR3 size: 17 residues. CDR3 protein: CASRPGTFASSGNTIYF. In DNA, the CDR3 is TGTGCCAGCAGACCCGGGACGTTTGCGAGCTCTGGAAACACCATATATTTT.

This sequence joins TRBV3-1 (or the pseudogene TRBV3-2) and TRBJ2-7; a weak D match, TRBD1 (6 bases). The germline gives CDR1 LGHDT, CDR2 YNNKEL (reference sequence). This CDR3 has 12 residues. Trimming removed 6 bases at V and 1 base at J, with 7 bases between. As DNA, the CDR3 is TGTGCCAGCAGACAGGGTTCCTACGAGCAGTACTTC. Its translation is CASRQGSYEQYF.

In nucleotides, the CDR3 is TGCGCCAGCAGCCAGGACAGGGCCCTCTTTCCCAATGAGCAGTTCTTC. This translates into CASSQDRALFPNEQFF. The J gene is TRBJ2-1, the V gene TRBV4-3; 8 nucleotides agree with TRBD1. Losses at the gene ends were 3 bases for V and 6 bases for J; bases not matched to a gene: 10. CDR1 and CDR2 (germline): LGHNA, YSLEER. There are 16 residues in the CDR3.

The chain carries TRBV29-1 and TRBJ1-1; the D gene is possibly TRBD1 (5 bases). V shed 7 bases and J shed 1 base, with 10 bases lying between them. The CDR3 has 12 amino acids. Germline CDR1 reads SQVTM; CDR2 reads ANQGSEA. DNA for the CDR3: TGCAGCGGGGAGGGGCGGAACACTGAAGCTTTCTTT. Its protein product is CSGEGRNTEAFF.

The rearrangement uses TRBV7-9 and TRBJ2-2; D is ambiguous. Trimming cost V 3 bases and J 8 bases, with 10 bases left between them. CDR1 and CDR2 (germline): SEHNR, FQNEAQ (reference sequence). The length of the CDR3 is 13 residues. Here the CDR3 reads CASSFLNPGELFF. The CDR3 DNA reads as TGTGCCAGCAGCTTCCTAAATCCGGGGGAGCTGTTTTTT.

This chain uses TRBV7-2 with TRBJ1-2; 8 nucleotides match TRBD1. The CDR3 is 15 residues long. In germline, CDR1 is SGHTA, CDR2 FQGNSA. Trimming cost V 5 bases and J 2 bases; bases outside gene matches: 7. CDR3 in DNA: TGTGCCAGCAGCCATCGGACAGGGCCGAACTATGGCTACACCTTC. Translating gives CASSHRTGPNYGYTF.

V and J are TRBV4-1 and TRBJ2-2; D is perhaps TRBD2 (5 bases). Germline CDR1 reads MGHRA; CDR2 reads YSYEKL. The CDR3 extends over 16 amino acids. V lost 3 bases, J lost 5 bases, and 16 bases lay in between. CDR3 amino acids: CASSHGLSAGTGELFF. CDR3 DNA sequence: TGCGCCAGCAGCCATGGACTCTCAGCAGGAACCGGGGAGCTGTTTTTT.

V and J are TRBV19 and TRBJ1-3, with D maybe TRBD1 (6 bases). CDR1 and CDR2 (germline): LNHDA, SQIVND (reference sequence). This CDR3 is built from 16 residues. The germline V and J ends were trimmed by 5 bases and 2 bases, with 16 bases remaining between them. The CDR3 spells CASSPRTDRTGNTIYF. CDR3 DNA sequence: TGTGCCAGTAGTCCTCGGACAGACCGCACTGGAAACACCATATATTTT.

This clone was seen a single time. The J gene is TRBJ1-2, the V gene TRBV27; D is unclear. This CDR3 region has 13 residues. V was pared by 0 bases and J by 6 bases, with 8 bases between. In germline, CDR1 is MNHEY, CDR2 SMNVEV (reference sequence). CDR3 coding DNA: TGTGCCAGCAGTTTATCATCCGCTCATGGCTACACCTTC. It encodes CASSLSSAHGYTF.

The rearrangement links TRBV3-1 (or the pseudogene TRBV3-2) to TRBJ2-7; D is unresolved. V lost 1 base and J 6 bases, leaving 7 bases between the germline ends. This CDR3 region has 12 residues. The V gene's germline CDR1 is LGHDT and CDR2 YNNKEL (reference sequence). The CDR3, as DNA: TGTGCCAGCAGCCAAGCCAAAGGCGAGCAGTACTTC. Protein sequence: CASSQAKGEQYF.

The chain couples TRBV18 to TRBJ1-6, with a tentative D call TRBD1 (6 bases). Germline CDR1 and CDR2: KGHSH and LQKENI. The CDR3 loop spans 16 amino acids. The germline V and J ends were trimmed by 1 base and 2 bases, with 9 bases remaining between them. DNA for the CDR3: TGTGCCAGCTCACCACACCCAGGGGCCTATAATTCACCCCTCCACTTT. Translation: CASSPHPGAYNSPLHF.

CDR3 bases: TGTGCCAGCAGCGTCCTAGACAGGGGGATAGATACGCAGTATTTT. Translated, it gives CASSVLDRGIDTQYF. The rearrangement uses TRBV9 and TRBJ2-3; 9 nucleotides line up with TRBD1. V shed 2 bases, J shed 5 bases, and the junction held 6 bases outside the gene matches. Looked up from germline, CDR1 is SGDLS and CDR2 is YYNGEE. CDR3 length: 15 residues.

The chain combines TRBV5-5 with TRBJ1-1; 9 bases agree with TRBD1. Losses at the gene ends were 4 bases for V and 9 bases for J; bases not matched to a gene: 4. The germline V gene has CDR1 SGHKS and CDR2 YYEKEE (reference sequence). This CDR3 has 12 amino acids. The CDR3 DNA reads as TGTGCCAGCAGCACCGGACAGGGGAAAGCTTTCTTT. Protein product: CASSTGQGKAFF.

The chain links TRBV6-4 to TRBJ2-2, with 7 bases aligning to TRBD1. Per germline, CDR1 MRHNA and CDR2 SNTAGT. The CDR3 contains 14 residues. V trimming: 7 bases; J trimming: 3 bases; junction bases outside the gene matches: 5. The CDR3 protein is CASKGAPDTGELFF. CDR3 in DNA: TGTGCCAGCAAGGGGGCTCCCGACACCGGGGAGCTGTTTTTT.

The chain has TRBV5-1 and TRBJ1-1; the match to TRBD1 covers 9 bases. This CDR3 has 19 amino acids. CDR1 is SGHRS and CDR2 is YFSETQ in the germline V gene. The V segment lost 0 bases and the J segment 0 bases; nucleotides outside the gene matches: 12. CDR3 sequence: CASSLGAPGQGTMNTEAFF. CDR3 DNA: TGCGCCAGCAGCTTGGGGGCCCCGGGACAGGGAACGATGAACACTGAAGCTTTCTTT.

The gene calls are TRBV6-2 or TRBV6-3 and TRBJ2-7; D is unclear. The CDR3 spans 13 residues. Germline V gene lookup returns CDR1 MNHEY and CDR2 SVGEGT. V dropped 0 bases and J dropped 7 bases, with 10 bases sitting between them. The CDR3 DNA reads TGTGCCAGCAGTTACTCTACCCCCCGTGAGCAGTACTTC. Protein sequence: CASSYSTPREQYF.

The chain employs TRBV29-1 and TRBJ1-2, with TRBD1 matching over 7 bases. Looked up from germline, CDR1 is SQVTM and CDR2 is ANQGSEA. Unmatched junction bases numbered 8, after V lost 0 bases and J lost 4 bases. This CDR3 contains 15 residues. The CDR3 loop reads CSVEDWGDSTYGYTF. In DNA form, the CDR3 reads TGCAGCGTTGAAGATTGGGGGGACAGTACCTATGGCTACACCTTC.

The CDR3, as DNA: TGTGCCAGCAGCCCATCGGCTAGCGGGGCCACAGATACGCAGTATTTT. Its protein product is CASSPSASGATDTQYF. The V call is TRBV7-3, the J call TRBJ2-3, with 9 bases fitting TRBD2. Germline assignment: CDR1 SGHTA and CDR2 FQGTGA. V was pared by 5 bases and J by 2 bases, with 8 bases of the junction left unmatched. The CDR3 covers 16 residues.

The chain recombines TRBV5-6 with TRBJ1-3; D ambiguous. CDR1 is SGHDT and CDR2 is YYEEEE in the germline V gene. V was pared by 0 bases and J by 3 bases, with 10 bases between. The CDR3 runs 15 residues. The CDR3 loop is CASSLGSSRGNTIYF. The CDR3 DNA reads as TGTGCCAGCAGCTTGGGCTCGTCGCGTGGAAACACCATATATTTT.

The rearrangement links TRBV19 to TRBJ2-1, with a possible D match to TRBD2 (6 bases). Germline V gives CDR1 LNHDA, CDR2 SQIVND (reference sequence). The CDR3 has 15 residues. V was pared by 3 bases and J by 4 bases, with 13 bases between. In DNA, the CDR3 is TGTGCCAGTAGTATGATGCGGGGTGCATACAATGAGCAGTTCTTC. Translated, it gives CASSMMRGAYNEQFF.

The rearrangement joins TRBV5-1 to TRBJ1-4; D unclear. The germline gives CDR1 SGHRS, CDR2 YFSETQ. Deletions cut 5 bases from V and 6 bases from J, with 17 bases between. The CDR3 runs to 15 residues. The CDR3: CASRTGARLYEKLFF. Here the CDR3 DNA reads TGCGCCAGCAGAACGGGAGCCCGACTTTATGAAAAACTGTTTTTT.

J is TRBJ1-1 and V is TRBV6-1; D unclear. Per germline, CDR1 MNHNS and CDR2 SASEGT. Trimming cost V 2 bases and J 0 bases, with 10 bases left between them. CDR3 size: 15 residues. This CDR3 reads CASSEYGIMNTEAFF. The CDR3 coding sequence is TGTGCCAGCAGTGAATATGGGATCATGAACACTGAAGCTTTCTTT.